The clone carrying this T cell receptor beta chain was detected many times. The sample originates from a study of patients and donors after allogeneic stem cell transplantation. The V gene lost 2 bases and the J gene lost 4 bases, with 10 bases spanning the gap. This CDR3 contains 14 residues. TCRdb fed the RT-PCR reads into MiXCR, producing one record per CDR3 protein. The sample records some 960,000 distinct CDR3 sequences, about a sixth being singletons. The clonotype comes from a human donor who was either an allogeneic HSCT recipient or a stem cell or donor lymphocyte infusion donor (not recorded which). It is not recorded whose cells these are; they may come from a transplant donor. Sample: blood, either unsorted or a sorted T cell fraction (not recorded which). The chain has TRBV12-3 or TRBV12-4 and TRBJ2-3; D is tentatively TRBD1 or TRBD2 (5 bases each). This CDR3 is CASSLTGRADTQYF. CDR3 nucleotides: TGTGCCAGCAGTTTAACGGGACGGGCAGATACGCAGTATTTT.